The 29 T cell receptor beta chains below all came from one sample that was sequenced in a study of beta chain features in type 1 diabetes. General study findings and limits: Shortening that was moderate but significant affected the TCRB CDR3s of Type 1 diabetes patients in all four CD4+ subsets.

The whole isolated RNA underwent reverse transcription, so sequencing captured expressed TCRB transcripts. Only in-frame clones appear in the TCRdb table, and some are missing; sequencing was by immunoSEQ multiplex PCR. The sample has some 640,000 clones; roughly an eighth are singletons. These TCRs are of unknown antigen specificity. Input material: naive CD4+ T cells from blood. Source of these receptors: a man between 18 and 35 years old with type 1 diabetes.

The chain combines TRBV7-3 with TRBJ2-2; TRBD1 matches 7 bases. The CDR3 has 15 residues. The V gene end was trimmed by 5 bases and the J gene end by 5 bases; junction bases not matched to a gene: 8. Germline CDR1 and CDR2: SGHTA and FQGTGA. The CDR3 DNA reads TGTGCCAGCAGCACAACAGGGGCGCGGACCGGGGAGCTGTTTTTT. Encoded protein: CASSTTGARTGELFF.

The V and J genes are TRBV6-5 and TRBJ1-1; 8 nucleotides align to TRBD1. The CDR3 runs to 14 residues. Trimming cost V 5 bases and J 1 base; bases outside gene matches: 3. The germline V gene encodes CDR1 MNHEY and CDR2 SVGAGI. The DNA of the CDR3 is TGTGCCAGCAGTGATGGGACAGGGAACACTGAAGCTTTCTTT. Translating it yields CASSDGTGNTEAFF.

The chain has TRBV28 and TRBJ2-3; D gene uncertain. The CDR3 covers 11 residues. From germline, CDR1 is MDHEN and CDR2 SYDVKM. Trimming cost V 3 bases and J 5 bases, with 3 bases left between them. The DNA for the CDR3 is TGTGCCAGCAGTTTTAGAGATACGCAGTATTTT. Its protein product is CASSFRDTQYF.

Concerning this clone: The same CDR3 is also encoded by other DNA sequences in this sample. The rearrangement uses TRBV7-2 and TRBJ1-1, with 8 bases fitting TRBD1. The CDR3 loop spans 13 amino acids. V was clipped by 5 bases and J by 4 bases; unmatched bases: 3. Germline CDR1 and CDR2: SGHTA and FQGNSA. Here the CDR3 reads CASSLDRGTEAFF. CDR3 DNA sequence: TGTGCCAGCAGCCTAGACAGGGGCACTGAAGCTTTCTTT.

The chain joins TRBV7-6 to TRBJ2-1, with D possibly TRBD2 on 6 matching bases. The CDR3 is 15 amino acids. Trimming took 4 bases from V and 10 from J, leaving 20 bases between them. From germline, CDR1 is SGHVS and CDR2 FNYEAQ. The CDR3 nucleotides are TGTGCCAGCAGCTCTAACTCCCCCCCGGAGGGCGAGCAGTTCTTC. Translating gives CASSSNSPPEGEQFF.

This clone came up a few times. This rearrangement joins TRBV29-1 to TRBJ2-3, with 11 bases that match TRBD2. Unmatched junction bases numbered 3, after V lost 7 bases and J lost 6 bases. The CDR3 runs to 12 residues. The germline gives CDR1 SQVTM, CDR2 ANQGSEA. CDR3 residues: CSARTSGDTQYF. For the CDR3, the DNA is TGCAGCGCCCGGACTAGCGGGGATACGCAGTATTTT.

The rearrangement uses TRBV2 and TRBJ1-6, with no clear D. The germline CDR1 and CDR2 sequences are SNHLY and FYNNEI. The CDR3 runs to 14 residues. V lost 2 bases, J lost 7 bases, and 9 bases lay in between. The CDR3: CASSERLTNSPLHF. The CDR3 DNA sequence: TGTGCCAGCAGTGAAAGACTGACCAATTCACCCCTCCACTTT.

The rearrangement joins TRBV30 to TRBJ2-4; perhaps TRBD2 as D (6 bases). The CDR3 contains 15 residues. Germline loops: CDR1 GTSNPN, CDR2 SVGIG (reference sequence). The V end lost 1 base, the J end lost 3 bases, and 13 bases lay between the germline ends. CDR3 nucleotides: TGTGCCTGGAGTGGGGCCGGGGGTGGCAAAAACATTCAGTACTTC. This gives the protein CAWSGAGGGKNIQYF.

There are a few counts of this clone. The chain joins TRBV7-3 to TRBJ1-1; possible D gene TRBD1, 5 bases. Germline V gene lookup returns CDR1 SGHTA and CDR2 FQGTGA. The CDR3 covers 13 residues. V lost 6 bases, J lost 1 base, and 9 bases lay in between. CDR3 DNA sequence: TGTGCCAGCAGTCCACAGGAGAACACTGAAGCTTTCTTT. Translating it yields CASSPQENTEAFF.

The chain carries TRBV6-4 and TRBJ1-5, with 8 bases that match TRBD1. V trimming: 3 bases; J trimming: 11 bases; junction bases outside the gene matches: 6. This CDR3 has 13 residues. Germline assignment: CDR1 MRHNA and CDR2 SNTAGT. This CDR3 is CASSETGGVAQHF. The CDR3 bases are TGTGCCAGCAGTGAAACAGGGGGAGTAGCCCAGCATTTT.

This chain links TRBV10-3 with TRBJ2-7; tentatively, D is TRBD2 (6 bases). The V end lost 3 bases, the J end lost 0 bases, and 9 bases lay between the germline ends. CDR1 is ENHRY, CDR2 SYGVKD, per germline. CDR3 length: 14 amino acids. CDR3 region: CAISEGTSSYEQYF. The DNA for the CDR3 is TGTGCCATCAGTGAAGGGACTTCCTCCTACGAGCAGTACTTC.

The chain combines TRBV5-4 with TRBJ1-1; D remains ambiguous. V was trimmed by 1 base and J by 1 base, leaving 5 bases between them. Germline V gene sequence: CDR1 SGHNT, CDR2 YYREEE (reference sequence). This CDR3 region has 13 residues. CDR3 in amino acids: CASSLWENTEAFF. The DNA of the CDR3 is TGTGCCAGCAGCTTGTGGGAGAACACTGAAGCTTTCTTT.

Only a few counts were recorded for this clone. The V gene is TRBV5-1, the J gene TRBJ2-2, with D tentatively TRBD1 (5 bases). CDR1 and CDR2 from the germline V gene are SGHRS and YFSETQ. Trimming took off 0 bases at V and 5 bases at J, with 14 bases between the two ends. CDR3 length: 16 residues. Here the CDR3 reads CASSLAPPGSTGELFF. The CDR3 bases are TGCGCCAGCAGCTTGGCCCCCCCAGGGTCAACCGGGGAGCTGTTTTTT.

This clone was observed a few times. The rearrangement links TRBV7-9 to TRBJ2-2, with a possible D match to TRBD2 (5 bases). Trimming removed 3 bases from V and 11 bases from J, with 10 bases in between. This CDR3 is 12 amino acids long. CDR1 is SEHNR and CDR2 is FQNEAQ in the germline V gene (reference sequence). CDR3 DNA: TGTGCCAGCAGCTTTCCGGGGTACGAGCTGTTTTTT. Translation: CASSFPGYELFF.

CDR3 protein: CASSLDPQGAYNEQFF. The CDR3 DNA follows: TGTGCCAGCAGTTTAGACCCCCAAGGCGCCTACAATGAGCAGTTCTTC. The chain uses TRBV27 and TRBJ2-1; D is unresolved. V was shortened by 2 bases and J by 2 bases, with 13 bases between the two germline ends. The length of the CDR3 is 16 residues. CDR1 and CDR2 from the germline V gene are MNHEY and SMNVEV (reference sequence).

J is TRBJ2-1 and V is TRBV29-1; D unresolved. The CDR3 contains 14 residues. Per the germline V gene, CDR1 is SQVTM and CDR2 is ANQGSEA. With 4 bases removed from V and 0 bases from J, the gap between germline ends came to 10 bases. The CDR3: CSVASQSSYNEQFF. CDR3 nucleotide sequence: TGCAGCGTTGCGTCCCAGAGCTCCTACAATGAGCAGTTCTTC.

This clone showed up just a few times. The chain carries TRBV19 and TRBJ2-3; D is unresolved. The CDR3 covers 15 residues. Germline V gene lookup returns CDR1 LNHDA and CDR2 SQIVND (reference sequence). Trimming left V 10 bases short and J 6 bases short, with 23 bases between. Written as DNA, the CDR3 is TGTGCCACCCCACCCTCCATTCGCCCGGATGATACGCAGTATTTT. The encoded protein is CATPPSIRPDDTQYF.

The CDR3 reads CASSQELAGNIQYF. For the CDR3, the DNA is TGCGCCAGCAGCCAAGAACTAGCTGGGAACATTCAGTACTTC. The gene calls are TRBV4-3 and TRBJ2-4; a weak D match, TRBD2 (6 bases). The V gene lost 0 bases and the J gene lost 7 bases, with 10 bases spanning the gap. The CDR3 totals 14 residues. Germline lookup yields CDR1 LGHNA and CDR2 YSLEER.

V gene TRBV4-1 combines with J gene TRBJ2-3; D gene unclear. The germline V gene encodes CDR1 MGHRA and CDR2 YSYEKL. V was pared by 5 bases and J by 5 bases, with 11 bases between. The CDR3 runs to 13 residues. Here the CDR3 DNA reads TGCGCCAGCAGCTTCAACGGCGGAGATACGCAGTATTTT. Translated, it gives CASSFNGGDTQYF.

A few counts support this clone. This chain joins TRBV28 and TRBJ1-6; a weak D match, TRBD1 (5 bases). Germline V CDR1 and CDR2: MDHEN, SYDVKM. V was pared by 5 bases and J by 10 bases, with 9 bases between. The CDR3 length is 12 residues. This CDR3 is CASSRGYSPLHF. CDR3 bases: TGTGCCAGCAGTCGGGGGTACTCACCCCTCCACTTT.

The CDR3 here is CAWSVVTLNYGYTF. The CDR3 DNA reads as TGTGCCTGGAGTGTAGTCACCCTTAACTATGGCTACACCTTC. The J gene is TRBJ1-2, the V gene TRBV30; D not resolved. The CDR3 runs 14 residues. The germline V gene encodes CDR1 GTSNPN and CDR2 SVGIG (reference sequence). The V and J ends lost 0 bases and 1 base respectively, with 9 bases between them.

V gene TRBV11-2 combines with J gene TRBJ2-4; tentatively, D is TRBD1 or TRBD2 (5 bases each). CDR1 is SGHAT, CDR2 FQNNGV, per germline. The length of the CDR3 is 14 residues. Trimming removed 8 bases at V and 9 bases at J, with 20 bases between. CDR3 sequence (DNA): TGTGCCAGCCGAGGGGAGCCCCGGGCGGGCATTCAGTACTTC. It encodes CASRGEPRAGIQYF.

V is TRBV5-1 and J is TRBJ2-6; 7 bases align to TRBD1. Germline V lookup: CDR1 SGHRS, CDR2 YFSETQ. V trimming: 5 bases; J trimming: 2 bases; junction bases outside the gene matches: 4. The CDR3 contains 15 residues. Written as DNA, the CDR3 is TGCGCCAGCAGGCCTGGGACAGCTGGGGCCAACGTCCTGACTTTC. This encodes CASRPGTAGANVLTF.

This clone appeared a few times. This chain uses TRBV6-5 with TRBJ2-7, with TRBD2 matching 7 bases. This CDR3 is built from 15 residues. CDR1 and CDR2 (germline): MNHEY, SVGAGI. V lost 0 bases to trimming and J lost 2 bases; unmatched junction nucleotides: 4. The CDR3 spells CASSYSKAGAYEQYF. The DNA for the CDR3 is TGTGCCAGCAGTTACTCGAAGGCGGGAGCCTACGAGCAGTACTTC.

The genes are TRBV2 and TRBJ2-3; D gene uncertain. Germline CDR1 is SNHLY and CDR2 is FYNNEI. The germline V and J ends were trimmed by 4 bases and 2 bases, with 13 bases remaining between them. This CDR3 is 15 amino acids long. The CDR3 DNA is TGTGCCAGCAGTGCCGAGGCAGAACTCACAGATACGCAGTATTTT. The encoded protein is CASSAEAELTDTQYF.

The CDR3 sequence: CSFRRRLFGTEAFF. CDR3 DNA: TGCAGCTTCAGGAGGCGCCTCTTTGGCACTGAAGCTTTCTTT. The rearrangement joins TRBV29-1 to TRBJ1-1; no firm D call. The CDR3 contains 14 residues. Germline CDR1 and CDR2: SQVTM and ANQGSEA. V lost 8 bases and J lost 4, with 20 bases in between. Using reference TRBV29-1 and TRBJ1-1 for the parts outside the CDR3, the full variable domain is SAVISQKPSRDICQRGTSLTIQCQVDSQVTMMFWYRQQPGQSLTLIATANQGSEATYESGFVIDKFPISRPNLTFSTLTVSNMSPEDSSIYLCSFRRRLFGTEAFFGQGTRLTVV.

This chain connects TRBV10-3 to TRBJ1-1; a possible D gene is TRBD1 (6 bases). Trimming took off 10 bases at V and 1 base at J, with 13 bases between the two ends. The germline V gene encodes CDR1 ENHRY and CDR2 SYGVKD. This CDR3 spans 13 amino acids. Here the CDR3 reads CATRGQENTEAFF. As DNA, the CDR3 is TGTGCCACCCGGGGGCAGGAGAACACTGAAGCTTTCTTT.

This clone was counted only a few times. The chain carries TRBV4-2 and TRBJ2-5; 9 bases match TRBD1. The CDR3 is 14 amino acids. CDR1 is LGHNA, CDR2 YNFKEQ, per germline. V was clipped by 5 bases and J by 2 bases; unmatched bases: 3. For the CDR3, the DNA is TGTGCCAGCAGCTATGGGACAGGGCAAGAGACCCAGTACTTC. Its translation: CASSYGTGQETQYF.

The chain employs TRBV5-1 and TRBJ2-3; the D is unclear. V lost 0 bases and J lost 3, with 8 bases in between. Germline loops: CDR1 SGHRS, CDR2 YFSETQ. The CDR3 extends over 14 amino acids. CDR3 residues: CASSLAVGTDTQYF. The CDR3 DNA follows: TGCGCCAGCAGCTTGGCGGTTGGGACAGATACGCAGTATTTT.